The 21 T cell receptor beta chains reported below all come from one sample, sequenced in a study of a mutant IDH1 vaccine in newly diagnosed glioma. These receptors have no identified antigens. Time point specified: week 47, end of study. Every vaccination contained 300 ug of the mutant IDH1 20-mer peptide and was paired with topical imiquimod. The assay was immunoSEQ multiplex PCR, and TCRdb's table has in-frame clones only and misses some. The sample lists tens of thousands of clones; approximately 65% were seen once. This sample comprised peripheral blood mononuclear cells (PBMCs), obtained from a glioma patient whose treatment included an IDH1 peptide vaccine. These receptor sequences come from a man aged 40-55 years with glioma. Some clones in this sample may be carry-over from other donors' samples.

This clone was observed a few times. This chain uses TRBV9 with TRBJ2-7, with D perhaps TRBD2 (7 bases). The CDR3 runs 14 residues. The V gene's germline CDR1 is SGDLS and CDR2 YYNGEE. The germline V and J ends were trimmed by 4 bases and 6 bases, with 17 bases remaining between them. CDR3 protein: CASSWGAGAAEQYF. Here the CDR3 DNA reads TGTGCCAGCAGCTGGGGGGCGGGGGCCGCCGAGCAGTACTTC.

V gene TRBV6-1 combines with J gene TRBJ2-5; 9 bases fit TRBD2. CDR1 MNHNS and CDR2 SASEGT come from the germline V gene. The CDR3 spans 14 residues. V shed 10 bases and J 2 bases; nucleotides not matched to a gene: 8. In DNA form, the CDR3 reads TGTGCCACCGTGGCGGGGGGGCCGCAAGAGACCCAGTACTTC. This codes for CATVAGGPQETQYF.

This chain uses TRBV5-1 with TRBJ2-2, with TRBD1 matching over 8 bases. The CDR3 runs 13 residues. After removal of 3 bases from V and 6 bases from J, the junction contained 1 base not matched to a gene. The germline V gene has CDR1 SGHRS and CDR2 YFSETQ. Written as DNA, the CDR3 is TGCGCCAGCAGCTGGACAGGGTCCGGGGAGCTGTTTTTT. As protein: CASSWTGSGELFF.

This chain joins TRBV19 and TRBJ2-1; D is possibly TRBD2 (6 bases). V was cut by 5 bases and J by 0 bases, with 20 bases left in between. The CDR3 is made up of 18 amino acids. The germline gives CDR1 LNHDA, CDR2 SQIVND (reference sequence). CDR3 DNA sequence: TGTGCCAGTAGTTACCGGGCCGGGGGAAGGAGCTCCTACAATGAGCAGTTCTTC. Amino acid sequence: CASSYRAGGRSSYNEQFF. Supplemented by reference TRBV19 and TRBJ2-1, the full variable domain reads DGGITQSPKYLFRKEGQNVTLSCEQNLNHDAMYWYRQDPGQGLRLIYYSQIVNDFQKGDIAEGYSVSREKKESFPLTVTSAQKNPTAFYLCASSYRAGGRSSYNEQFFGPGTRLTVL.

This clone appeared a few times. The CDR3 spells CAWSRSRDEQYF. The CDR3 DNA reads TGTGCCTGGAGCCGAAGCCGGGACGAGCAGTACTTC. The chain employs TRBV30 and TRBJ2-7; D is ambiguous. V lost 3 bases, J lost 5 bases, and 11 bases lay in between. In germline, CDR1 is GTSNPN, CDR2 SVGIG (reference sequence). This CDR3 spans 12 amino acids.

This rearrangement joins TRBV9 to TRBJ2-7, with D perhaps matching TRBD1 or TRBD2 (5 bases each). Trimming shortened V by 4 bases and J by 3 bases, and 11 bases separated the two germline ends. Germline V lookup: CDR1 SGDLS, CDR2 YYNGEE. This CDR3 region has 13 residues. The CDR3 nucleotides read TGTGCCAGCAGCCGAGGGACCGGCTACGAGCAGTACTTC. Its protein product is CASSRGTGYEQYF.

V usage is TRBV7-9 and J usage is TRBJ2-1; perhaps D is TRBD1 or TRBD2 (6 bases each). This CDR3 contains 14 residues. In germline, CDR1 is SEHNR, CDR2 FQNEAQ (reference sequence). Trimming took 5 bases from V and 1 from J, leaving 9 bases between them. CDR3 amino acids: CASSKGGSYNEQFF. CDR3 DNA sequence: TGTGCCAGCAGCAAAGGGGGGTCCTACAATGAGCAGTTCTTC.

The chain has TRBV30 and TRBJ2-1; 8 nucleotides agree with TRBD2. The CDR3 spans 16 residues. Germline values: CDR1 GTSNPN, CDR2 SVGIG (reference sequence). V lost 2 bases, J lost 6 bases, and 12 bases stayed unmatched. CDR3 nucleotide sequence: TGTGCCTGGAGTAATCGCGGGGGGACAAACGGCAATGAGCAGTTCTTC. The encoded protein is CAWSNRGGTNGNEQFF. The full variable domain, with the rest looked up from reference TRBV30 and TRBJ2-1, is SQTIHQWPATLVQPVGSPLSLECTVEGTSNPNLYWYRQAAGRGLQLLFYSVGIGQISSEVPQNLSASRPQDRQFILSSKKLLLSDSGFYLCAWSNRGGTNGNEQFFGPGTRLTVL.

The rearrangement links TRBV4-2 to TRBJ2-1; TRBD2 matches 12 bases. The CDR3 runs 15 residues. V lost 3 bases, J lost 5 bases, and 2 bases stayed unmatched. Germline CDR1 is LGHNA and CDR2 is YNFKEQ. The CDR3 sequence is CASSQASGGDNEQFF. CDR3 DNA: TGTGCCAGCAGCCAGGCTAGCGGGGGGGACAATGAGCAGTTCTTC.

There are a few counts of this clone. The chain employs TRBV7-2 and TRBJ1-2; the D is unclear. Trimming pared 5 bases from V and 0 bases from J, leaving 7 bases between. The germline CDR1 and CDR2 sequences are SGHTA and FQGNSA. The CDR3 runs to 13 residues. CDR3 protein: CASSPQTNYGYTF. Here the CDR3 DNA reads TGTGCCAGCAGCCCACAGACTAACTATGGCTACACCTTC.

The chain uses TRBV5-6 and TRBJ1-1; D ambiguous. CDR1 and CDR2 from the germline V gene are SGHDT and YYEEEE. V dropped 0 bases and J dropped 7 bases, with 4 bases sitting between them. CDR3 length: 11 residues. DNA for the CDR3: TGTGCCAGCAGCTTGGCTAGTGAAGCTTTCTTT. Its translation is CASSLASEAFF. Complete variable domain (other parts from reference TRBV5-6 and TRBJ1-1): DAGVTQSPTHLIKTRGQQVTLRCSPKSGHDTVSWYQQALGQGPQFIFQYYEEEERQRGNFPDRFSGHQFPNYSSELNVNALLLGDSALYLCASSLASEAFFGQGTRLTVV.

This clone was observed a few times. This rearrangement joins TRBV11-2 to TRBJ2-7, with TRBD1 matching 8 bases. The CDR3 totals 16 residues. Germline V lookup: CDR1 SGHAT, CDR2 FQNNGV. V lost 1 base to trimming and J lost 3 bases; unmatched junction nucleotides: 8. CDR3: CASSLGQSTGGYEQYF. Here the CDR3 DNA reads TGTGCCAGCAGCTTAGGCCAGTCCACAGGGGGCTACGAGCAGTACTTC.

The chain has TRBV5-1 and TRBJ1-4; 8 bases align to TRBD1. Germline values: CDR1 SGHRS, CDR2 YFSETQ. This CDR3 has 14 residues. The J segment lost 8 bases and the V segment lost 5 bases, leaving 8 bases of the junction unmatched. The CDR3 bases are TGCGCCAGCAGTCCAGGGGGCCCGAACGAAAAACTGTTTTTT. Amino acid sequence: CASSPGGPNEKLFF. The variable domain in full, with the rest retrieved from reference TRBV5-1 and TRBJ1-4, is KAGVTQTPRYLIKTRGQQVTLSCSPISGHRSVSWYQQTPGQGLQFLFEYFSETQRNKGNFPGRFSGRQFSNSRSEMNVSTLELGDSALYLCASSPGGPNEKLFFGSGTQLSVL.

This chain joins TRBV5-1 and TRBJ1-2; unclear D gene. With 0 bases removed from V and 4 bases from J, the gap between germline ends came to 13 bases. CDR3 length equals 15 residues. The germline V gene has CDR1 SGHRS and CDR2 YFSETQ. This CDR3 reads CASSLASGGSYGYTF. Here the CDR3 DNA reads TGCGCCAGCAGCTTGGCGAGCGGCGGATCCTATGGCTACACCTTC.

CDR3 coding DNA: TGTGCCAGCAGCCCCAACCCAGGACAGGCCGGAGGGGAGACCCAGTACTTC. Translated: CASSPNPGQAGGETQYF. The genes are TRBV7-9 and TRBJ2-5; TRBD1 might be the D (7 bases). The CDR3 is made up of 17 amino acids. CDR1 SEHNR and CDR2 FQNEAQ come from the germline V gene (reference sequence). Deletions cut 5 bases from V and 5 bases from J, with 24 bases between.

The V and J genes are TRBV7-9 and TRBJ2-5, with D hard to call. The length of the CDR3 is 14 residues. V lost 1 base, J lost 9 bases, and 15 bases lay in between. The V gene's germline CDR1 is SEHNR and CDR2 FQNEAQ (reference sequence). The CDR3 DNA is TGTGCCAGCAGCTTAGACGGCAGTACAATGGCCCAGTACTTC. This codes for CASSLDGSTMAQYF.

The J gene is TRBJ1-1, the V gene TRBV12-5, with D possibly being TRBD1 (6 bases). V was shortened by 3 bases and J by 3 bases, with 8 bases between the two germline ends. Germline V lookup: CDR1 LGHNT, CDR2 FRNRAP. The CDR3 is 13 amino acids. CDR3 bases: TGTGCTAGTGGTTTATCAGGGGACACTGAAGCTTTCTTT. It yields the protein CASGLSGDTEAFF.

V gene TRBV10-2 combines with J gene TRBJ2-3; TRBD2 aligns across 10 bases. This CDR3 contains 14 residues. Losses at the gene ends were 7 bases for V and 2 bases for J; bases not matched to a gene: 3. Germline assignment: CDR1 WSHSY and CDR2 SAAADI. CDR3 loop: CASKLAGITDTQYF. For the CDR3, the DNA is TGCGCCAGCAAACTAGCGGGGATCACAGATACGCAGTATTTT.

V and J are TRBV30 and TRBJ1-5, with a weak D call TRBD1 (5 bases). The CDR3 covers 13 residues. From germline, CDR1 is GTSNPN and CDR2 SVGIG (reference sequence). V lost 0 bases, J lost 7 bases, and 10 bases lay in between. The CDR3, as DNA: TGTGCCTGGAGTGTAACGGGGGGGCAGCCCCAGCATTTT. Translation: CAWSVTGGQPQHF.

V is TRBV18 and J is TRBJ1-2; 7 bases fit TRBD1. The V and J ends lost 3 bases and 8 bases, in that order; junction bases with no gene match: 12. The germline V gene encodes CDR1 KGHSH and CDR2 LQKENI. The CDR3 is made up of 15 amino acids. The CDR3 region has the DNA TGTGCCAGCTCACCGCGGACAGGTGATCCCTTGGGCTACACCTTC. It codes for CASSPRTGDPLGYTF.

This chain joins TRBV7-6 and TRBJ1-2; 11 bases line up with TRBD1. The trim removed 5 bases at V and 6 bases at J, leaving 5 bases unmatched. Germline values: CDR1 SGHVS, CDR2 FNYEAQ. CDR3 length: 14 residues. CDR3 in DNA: TGTGCCAGCAGCGACTGGACAGGGGGCAATGGCTACACCTTC. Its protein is CASSDWTGGNGYTF.